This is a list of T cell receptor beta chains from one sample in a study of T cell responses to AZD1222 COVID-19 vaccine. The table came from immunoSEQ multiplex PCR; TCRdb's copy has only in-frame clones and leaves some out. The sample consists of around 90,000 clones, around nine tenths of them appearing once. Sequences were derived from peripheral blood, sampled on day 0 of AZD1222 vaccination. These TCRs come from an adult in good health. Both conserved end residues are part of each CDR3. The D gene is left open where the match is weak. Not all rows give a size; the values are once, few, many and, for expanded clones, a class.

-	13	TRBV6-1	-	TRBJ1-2	CASSEGASYGYTF	TGTGCCAGCAGTGAAGGGGCATCGTATGGCTACACCTTC
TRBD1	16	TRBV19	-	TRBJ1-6	CASSGGTGAYNSPLHF	TGTGCCAGTAGTGGGGGGACAGGGGCTTATAATTCACCCCTCCACTTT
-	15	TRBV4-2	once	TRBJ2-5	CASSQVGGKQETQYF	TGTGCCAGCAGCCAAGTAGGGGGGAAACAAGAGACCCAGTACTTC
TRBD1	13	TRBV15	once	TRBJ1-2	CATSTGQGKGYTF	TGTGCCACCAGCACCGGACAGGGGAAGGGCTACACCTTC
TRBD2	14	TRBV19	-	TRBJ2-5	CASSIMAGVETQYF	TGTGCCAGTAGTATCATGGCGGGGGTAGAGACCCAGTACTTC
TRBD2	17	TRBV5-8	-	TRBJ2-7	CASSRKSVAGDRYEQYF	TGTGCCAGCAGCAGAAAGTCTGTAGCGGGTGACCGCTACGAGCAGTACTTC
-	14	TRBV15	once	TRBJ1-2	CATSRNQGLGGYTF	TGTGCCACCAGCAGAAATCAGGGTTTAGGTGGCTACACCTTC
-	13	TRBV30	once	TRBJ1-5	CAWSVSGDQPQHF	TGTGCCTGGAGTGTAAGCGGGGATCAGCCCCAGCATTTT
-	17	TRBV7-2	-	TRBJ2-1	CASSLGWPGGSYNEQFF	TGTGCCAGCAGCTTAGGTTGGCCAGGGGGGTCCTACAATGAGCAGTTCTTC
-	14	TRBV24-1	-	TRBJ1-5	CATSGTLSNQPQHF	TGTGCCACCTCAGGGACCCTTAGCAATCAGCCCCAGCATTTT
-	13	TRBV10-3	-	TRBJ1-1	CATKDGDMFEAFF	TGTGCCACCAAGGACGGGGATATGTTTGAAGCTTTCTTT
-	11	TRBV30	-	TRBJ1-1	CAWRYTGEAFF	TGTGCCTGGAGGTATACAGGGGAAGCTTTCTTT
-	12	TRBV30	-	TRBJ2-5	CAWKGSGETQYF	TGTGCCTGGAAAGGGTCCGGAGAGACCCAGTACTTC
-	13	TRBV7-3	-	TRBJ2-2	CASSLQGHGELFF	TGTGCCAGCAGCTTGCAGGGACACGGGGAGCTGTTTTTT
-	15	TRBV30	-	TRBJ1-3	CAWTRTGFSGNTIYF	TGTGCCTGGACGAGGACGGGATTCTCTGGAAACACCATATATTTT
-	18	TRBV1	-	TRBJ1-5	CTSSQDRGRGRKNQPQHF	TGCACCAGCAGCCAAGATCGAGGCAGGGGGCGCAAAAATCAGCCCCAGCATTTT
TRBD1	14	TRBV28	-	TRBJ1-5	CASKGQGINQPQHF	TGTGCCAGCAAAGGACAGGGTATAAATCAGCCCCAGCATTTT
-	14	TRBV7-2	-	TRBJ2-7	CASSTGPNSYEQYF	TGCGCCAGCAGCACGGGCCCAAACTCCTACGAGCAGTACTTC
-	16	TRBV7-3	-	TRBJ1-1	CASSALPGQVNTEAFF	TGTGCCAGCAGCGCTCTCCCGGGACAAGTGAACACTGAAGCTTTCTTT
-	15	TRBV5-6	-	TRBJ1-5	CASSSSGGGNQPQHF	TGTGCCAGCAGCTCGAGCGGAGGAGGCAATCAGCCCCAGCATTTT
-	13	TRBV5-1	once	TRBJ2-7	CASSFIEGNEQYF	TGCGCCAGCAGCTTCATTGAGGGGAACGAGCAGTACTTC
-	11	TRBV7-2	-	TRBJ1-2	CASSPTDGYTF	TGTGCCAGCAGCCCCACGGATGGCTACACCTTC